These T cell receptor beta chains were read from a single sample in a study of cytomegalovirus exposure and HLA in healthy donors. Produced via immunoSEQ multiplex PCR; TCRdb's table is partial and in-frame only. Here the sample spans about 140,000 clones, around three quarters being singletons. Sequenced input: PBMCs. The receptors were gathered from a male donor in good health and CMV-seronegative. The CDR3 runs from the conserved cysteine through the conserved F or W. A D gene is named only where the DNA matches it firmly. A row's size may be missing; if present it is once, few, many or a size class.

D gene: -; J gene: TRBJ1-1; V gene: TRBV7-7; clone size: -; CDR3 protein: CASSSAVNTEAFF; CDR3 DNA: TGTGCTAGCAGCTCCGCGGTGAACACTGAAGCTTTCTTT
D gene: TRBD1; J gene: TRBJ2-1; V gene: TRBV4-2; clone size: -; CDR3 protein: CASSRWTGGSYNEQFF; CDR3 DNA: TGTGCCAGCAGCCGTTGGACAGGGGGCTCCTACAATGAGCAGTTCTTC
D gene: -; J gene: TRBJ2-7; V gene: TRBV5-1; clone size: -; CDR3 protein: CASSLGPPPGGEQYF; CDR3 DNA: TGCGCCAGCAGCTTGGGCCCCCCGCCAGGAGGTGAGCAGTACTTC
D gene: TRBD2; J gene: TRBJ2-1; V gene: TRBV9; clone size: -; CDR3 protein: CASSLHPGAGDEQFF; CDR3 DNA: TGTGCCAGCAGCCTCCATCCTGGGGCGGGGGATGAGCAGTTCTTC
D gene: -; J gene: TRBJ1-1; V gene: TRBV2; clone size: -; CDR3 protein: CAKLILRNEAFF; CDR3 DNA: TGTGCCAAACTCATACTTCGAAATGAAGCTTTCTTT
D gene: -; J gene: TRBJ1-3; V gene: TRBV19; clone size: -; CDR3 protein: CASRTPARSGLPGNTIYF; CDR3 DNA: TGTGCCAGTAGAACCCCGGCCCGATCAGGGCTCCCGGGAAACACCATATATTTT
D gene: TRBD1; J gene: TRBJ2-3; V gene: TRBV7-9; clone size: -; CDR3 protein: CASSTRTGIADTQYF; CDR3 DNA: TGTGCCAGCAGCACCCGGACAGGGATCGCAGATACGCAGTATTTT
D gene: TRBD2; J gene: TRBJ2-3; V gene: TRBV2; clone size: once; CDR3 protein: CASSGLAGADTQYF; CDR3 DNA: TGTGCCAGCAGTGGACTAGCGGGAGCAGATACGCAGTATTTT
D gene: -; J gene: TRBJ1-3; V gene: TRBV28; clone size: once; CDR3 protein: CASSELRGGISGNTIYF; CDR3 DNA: TGTGCCAGCAGCGAGCTTCGAGGAGGCATCTCTGGAAACACCATATATTTT
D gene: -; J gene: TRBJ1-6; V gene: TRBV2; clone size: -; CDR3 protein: CASTLFGSPLHF; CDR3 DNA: TGTGCCAGCACCCTTTTCGGTTCACCCCTCCACTTT
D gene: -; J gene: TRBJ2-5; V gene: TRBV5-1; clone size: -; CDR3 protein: CASSPDLYQETQYF; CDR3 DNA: TGCGCCAGCAGCCCGGACTTGTACCAAGAGACCCAGTACTTC
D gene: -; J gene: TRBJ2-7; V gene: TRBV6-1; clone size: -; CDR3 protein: CASRGDSYEQYF; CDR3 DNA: TGTGCCAGCAGAGGGGACTCCTACGAGCAGTACTTC
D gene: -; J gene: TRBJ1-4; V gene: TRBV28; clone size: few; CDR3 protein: CASSPPVGGGTNEKLFF; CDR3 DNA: TGTGCCAGCAGTCCACCAGTTGGGGGGGGCACTAATGAAAAACTGTTTTTT
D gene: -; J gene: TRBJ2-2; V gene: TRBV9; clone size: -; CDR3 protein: CASSPQGQLRGTGELFF; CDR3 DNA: TGTGCCAGCAGCCCTCAGGGGCAGCTTCGCGGCACCGGGGAGCTGTTTTTT
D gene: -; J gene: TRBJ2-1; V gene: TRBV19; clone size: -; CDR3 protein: CASSMGRSPYNEQFF; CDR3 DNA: TGTGCCAGTAGTATGGGCCGGTCCCCCTACAATGAGCAGTTCTTC
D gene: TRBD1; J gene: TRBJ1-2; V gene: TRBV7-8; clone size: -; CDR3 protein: CASSLWGTGTGGYTF; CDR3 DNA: TGTGCCAGCAGCTTATGGGGGACAGGGACGGGTGGCTACACCTTC